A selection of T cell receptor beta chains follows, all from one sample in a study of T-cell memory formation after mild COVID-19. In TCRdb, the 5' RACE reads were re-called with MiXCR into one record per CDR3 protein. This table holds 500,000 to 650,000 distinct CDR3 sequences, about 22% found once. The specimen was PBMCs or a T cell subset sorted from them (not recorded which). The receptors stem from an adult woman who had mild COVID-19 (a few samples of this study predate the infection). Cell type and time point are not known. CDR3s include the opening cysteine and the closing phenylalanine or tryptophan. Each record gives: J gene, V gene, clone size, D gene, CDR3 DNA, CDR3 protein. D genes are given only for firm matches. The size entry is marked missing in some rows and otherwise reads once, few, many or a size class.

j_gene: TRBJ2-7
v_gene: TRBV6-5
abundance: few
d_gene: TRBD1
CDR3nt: TGTGCCAGCCGTCGGAGCCAGGGGGCCATTCGGCAGTACTTC
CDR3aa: CASRRSQGAIRQYF

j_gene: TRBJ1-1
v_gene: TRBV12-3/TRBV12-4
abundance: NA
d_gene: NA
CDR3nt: TGTGCCAGCAGTTTTGGCAGCTTAGAAGCTTTCTTT
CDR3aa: CASSFGSLEAFF

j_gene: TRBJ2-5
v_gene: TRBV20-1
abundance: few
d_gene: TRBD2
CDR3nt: TGCAGTGCTAGAGATGTAGCGGGAGAAGGTAGAGAGACCCAGTACTTC
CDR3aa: CSARDVAGEGRETQYF

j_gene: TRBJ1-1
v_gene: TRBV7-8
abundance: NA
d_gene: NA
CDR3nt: TGTGCCAGCAGCTTAGATGGGCTTCAAGCTTTCTTT
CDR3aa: CASSLDGLQAFF

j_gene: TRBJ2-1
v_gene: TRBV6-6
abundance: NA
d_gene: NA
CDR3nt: TGTGCCAGCAGTTACTCGAACGCCGACTACAATGAGCAGTTCTTC
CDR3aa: CASSYSNADYNEQFF

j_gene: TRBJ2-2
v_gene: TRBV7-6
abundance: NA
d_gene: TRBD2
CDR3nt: TGTGCCAGCAGCTTAGTCGGCGGGAGTAGCACCGGGGAGCTGTTTTTT
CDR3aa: CASSLVGGSSTGELFF

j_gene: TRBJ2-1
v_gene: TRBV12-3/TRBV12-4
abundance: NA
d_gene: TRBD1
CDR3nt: TGTGCCAGCAGAAAACAACGACAGGGTCATTTCTTC
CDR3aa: CASRKQRQGHFF

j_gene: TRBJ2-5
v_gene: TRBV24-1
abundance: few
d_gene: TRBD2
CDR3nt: TGTGCCACCAGTGATTGGGATAGCGGGGAGAAACAAGAGACCCAGTACTTC
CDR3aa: CATSDWDSGEKQETQYF

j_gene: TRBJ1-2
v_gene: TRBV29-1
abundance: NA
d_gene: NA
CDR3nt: TGCAGCGTTGAAGATTTTTACGGGACTAACTATGGCTACACCTTC
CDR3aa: CSVEDFYGTNYGYTF

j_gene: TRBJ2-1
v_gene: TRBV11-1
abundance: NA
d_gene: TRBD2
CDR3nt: TGTGCCAGCACCTACCACTTAATGGGCGGGACTAACAATGAGCAGTTCTTC
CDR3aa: CASTYHLMGGTNNEQFF

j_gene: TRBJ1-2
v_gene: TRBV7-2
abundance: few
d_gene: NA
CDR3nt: TGTGCCAGCAGCCGGAATGGAGGGGACTATGGCTACACCTTC
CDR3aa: CASSRNGGDYGYTF

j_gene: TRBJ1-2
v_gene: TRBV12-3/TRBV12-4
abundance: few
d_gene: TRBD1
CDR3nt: TGTGCCAGCAGTGAACGGACAGGGGGCTATGGCTACACCTTC
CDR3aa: CASSERTGGYGYTF

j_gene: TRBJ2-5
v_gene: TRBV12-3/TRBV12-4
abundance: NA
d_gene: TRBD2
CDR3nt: TGTGCCAGCAGTTTTACAGCGGGAGGTCAGGTGACCCAGTACTTC
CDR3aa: CASSFTAGGQVTQYF

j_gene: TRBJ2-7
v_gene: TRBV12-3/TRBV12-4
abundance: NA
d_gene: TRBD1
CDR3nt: TGTGCCAGCAGTTTAATGGGACAGGGGTGGGAGCAGTACTTC
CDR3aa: CASSLMGQGWEQYF

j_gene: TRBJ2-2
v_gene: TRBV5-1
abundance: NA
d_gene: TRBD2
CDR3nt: TGCGCCAGCAGCTCTACTAGCGGGCAAAACACCGGGGAGCTGTTTTTT
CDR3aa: CASSSTSGQNTGELFF

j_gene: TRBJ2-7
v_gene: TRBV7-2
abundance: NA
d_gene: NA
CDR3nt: TGTGCCAGCAGCTTAGCGGGAGTGAAAACCTACGAGCAGTACTTC
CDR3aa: CASSLAGVKTYEQYF

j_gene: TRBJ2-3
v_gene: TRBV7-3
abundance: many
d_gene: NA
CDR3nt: TGTGCCAGCAGCTCGAAGGGAGCGGCAACCAATCCAAGCACAGATACGCAGTATTTT
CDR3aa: CASSSKGAATNPSTDTQYF

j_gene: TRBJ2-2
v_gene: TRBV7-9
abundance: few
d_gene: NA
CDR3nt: TGTGCCAGCAGCTCAGTCCCCAGGGAGAACACCGGGGAGCTGTTTTTT
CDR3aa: CASSSVPRENTGELFF

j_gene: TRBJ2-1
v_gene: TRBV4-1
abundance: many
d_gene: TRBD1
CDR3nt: TGCGCCAGCAGCAACCCGGGACAGTACAATGAGCAGTTCTTC
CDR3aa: CASSNPGQYNEQFF

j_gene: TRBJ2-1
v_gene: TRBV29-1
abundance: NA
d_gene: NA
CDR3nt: TGCAGCTCCCTACCTATTCTATATGATGAGCAGTTCTTC
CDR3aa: CSSLPILYDEQFF

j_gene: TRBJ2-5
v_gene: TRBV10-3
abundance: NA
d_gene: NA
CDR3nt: TGTGCCATCAGTGAGTCGAACCAAGAGACCCAGTACTTC
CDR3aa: CAISESNQETQYF

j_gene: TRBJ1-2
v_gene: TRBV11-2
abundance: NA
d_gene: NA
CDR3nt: TGTGCCAGCAGCCCCACGACAGTGGGCCGGGGCTACACCTTC
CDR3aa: CASSPTTVGRGYTF

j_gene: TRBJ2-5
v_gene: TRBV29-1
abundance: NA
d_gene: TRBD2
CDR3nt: TGCAGCGTTGCCGGACTAGCGGCCTCAGAGGCCCAGTACTTC
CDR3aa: CSVAGLAASEAQYF

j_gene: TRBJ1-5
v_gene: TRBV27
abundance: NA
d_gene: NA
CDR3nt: TGTGCCAGCACCCCTGTGGGGGGCAATCAGCCCCAGCATTTT
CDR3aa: CASTPVGGNQPQHF

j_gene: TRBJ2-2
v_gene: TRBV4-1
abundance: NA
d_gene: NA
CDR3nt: TGCGCCAGCAGCCAAGATCTAGGGCAGGGTGGCACCGGGGAGCTGTTTTTT
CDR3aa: CASSQDLGQGGTGELFF

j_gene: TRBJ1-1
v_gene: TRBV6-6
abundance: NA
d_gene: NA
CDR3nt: TGTGCCAGCAGACATTACAGTAACACTGAAGCTTTCTTT
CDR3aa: CASRHYSNTEAFF

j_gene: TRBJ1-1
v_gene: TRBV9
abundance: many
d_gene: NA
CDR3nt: TGTGCCAGCAGCTCCGGACGGATGAACACTGAAGCTTTCTTT
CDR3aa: CASSSGRMNTEAFF

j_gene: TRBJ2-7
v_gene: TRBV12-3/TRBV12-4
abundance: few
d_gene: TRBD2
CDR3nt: TGTGCCAGCAGTTTAGAGGGGGGACTAGCGGGGCTCTCCTACGAGCAGTACTTC
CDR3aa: CASSLEGGLAGLSYEQYF

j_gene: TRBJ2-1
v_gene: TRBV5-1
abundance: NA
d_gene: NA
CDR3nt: TGCGCCAGCAGCTTGGACTGGAGCTCCTACAATGAGCAGTTCTTC
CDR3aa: CASSLDWSSYNEQFF

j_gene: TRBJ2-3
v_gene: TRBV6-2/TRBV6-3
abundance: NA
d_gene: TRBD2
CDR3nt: TGTGCCAGCAGTTACGGGCGGGGGAGATATACGCAGTATTTT
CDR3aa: CASSYGRGRYTQYF

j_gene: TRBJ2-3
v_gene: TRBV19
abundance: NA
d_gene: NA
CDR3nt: TGTGCCAGTAGTTTCCGGGACAGCACAGATACGCAGTATTTT
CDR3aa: CASSFRDSTDTQYF

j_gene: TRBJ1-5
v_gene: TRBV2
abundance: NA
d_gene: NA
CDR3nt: TGTGCCAGCAGTGAGACGGGACAATTCAATCAGCCCCAGCATTTT
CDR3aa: CASSETGQFNQPQHF

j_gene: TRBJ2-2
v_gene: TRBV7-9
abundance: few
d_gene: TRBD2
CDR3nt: TGTGCCAGCAGCTTAACATTTGTGGAGGGAGGGGACACCGGGGAGCTGTTTTTT
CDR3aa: CASSLTFVEGGDTGELFF

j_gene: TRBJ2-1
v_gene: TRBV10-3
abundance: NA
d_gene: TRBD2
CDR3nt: TGTGCCATCAGATCCCTAGCGGGAGAATCCTACAATGAGCAGTTCTTC
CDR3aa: CAIRSLAGESYNEQFF

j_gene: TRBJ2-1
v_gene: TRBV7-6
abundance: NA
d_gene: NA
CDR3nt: TGTGCCAGCAGTGAAAGGGGTTCGCAGTTCTTC
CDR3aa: CASSERGSQFF

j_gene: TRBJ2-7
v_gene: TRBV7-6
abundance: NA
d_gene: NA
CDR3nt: TGCGCCAGCAGCCTTGGCGGGGACATCTACGAGCAGTACTTC
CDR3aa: CASSLGGDIYEQYF

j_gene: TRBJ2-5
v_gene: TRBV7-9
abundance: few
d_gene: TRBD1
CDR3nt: TGTGCCAGCAGCTTAGTACAGGGGGCATTCGAGACCCAGTACTTC
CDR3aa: CASSLVQGAFETQYF

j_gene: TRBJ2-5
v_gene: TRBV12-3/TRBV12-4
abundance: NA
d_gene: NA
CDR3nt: TGTGCCAGCAGCCCATGGGGGGGCCTACAAGAGACCCAGTACTTC
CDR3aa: CASSPWGGLQETQYF

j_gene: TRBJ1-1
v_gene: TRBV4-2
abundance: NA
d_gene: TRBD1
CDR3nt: TGTGCCAGCGGACGACTCCCCGGGACAGGGACCCCAGGGACTGAAGCTTTCTTT
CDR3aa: CASGRLPGTGTPGTEAFF

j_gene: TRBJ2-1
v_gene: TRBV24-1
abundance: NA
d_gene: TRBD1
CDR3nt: TGTGCCACCAGTGACCAAGACGCCGGGACAGTCTACTACAATGAGCAGTTCTTC
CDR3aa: CATSDQDAGTVYYNEQFF

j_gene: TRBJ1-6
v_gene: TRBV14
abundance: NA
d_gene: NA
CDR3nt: TGTGCCAGCAGCCAAGATCGAGGGTCCTATAATTCACCCCTCCACTTT
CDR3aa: CASSQDRGSYNSPLHF

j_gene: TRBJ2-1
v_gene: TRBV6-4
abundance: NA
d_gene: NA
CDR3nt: TGTGCCAGCAGTGACTCGCGGGGGCACAATGAGCAGTTCTTC
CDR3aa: CASSDSRGHNEQFF

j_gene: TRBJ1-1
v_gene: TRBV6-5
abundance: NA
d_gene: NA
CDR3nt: TGTGCCAGCAGCTTCCGGACGGTGGGCACTGAAGCTTTCTTT
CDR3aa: CASSFRTVGTEAFF

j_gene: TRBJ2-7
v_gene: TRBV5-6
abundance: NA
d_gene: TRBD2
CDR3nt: TGTGCCAGCAGCTGGACAGCGGGGGGGCTAGACGAGCAGTACTTC
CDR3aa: CASSWTAGGLDEQYF

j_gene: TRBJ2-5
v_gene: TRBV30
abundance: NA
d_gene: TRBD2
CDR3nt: TGTGCCTGGAGTGTAGGGCAGGGCGCGGGGGGCCAGTACTTC
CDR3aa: CAWSVGQGAGGQYF

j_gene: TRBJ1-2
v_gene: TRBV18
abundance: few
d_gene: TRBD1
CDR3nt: TGTGCCAGCTCACAAGACAGGGGGATTGAAGGCTACACCTTC
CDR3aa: CASSQDRGIEGYTF

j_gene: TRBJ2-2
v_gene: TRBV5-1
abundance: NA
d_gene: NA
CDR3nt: TGCGCCAGCAGCGTTGCGGGATCCCCCGGGGAGCTGTTTTTT
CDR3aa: CASSVAGSPGELFF

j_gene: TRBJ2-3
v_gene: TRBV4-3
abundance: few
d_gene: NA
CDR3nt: TGCGCCAGCAGCCAAGAGGTCAGCACAGATACGCAGTATTTT
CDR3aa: CASSQEVSTDTQYF

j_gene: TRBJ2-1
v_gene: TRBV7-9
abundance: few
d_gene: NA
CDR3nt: TGTGCCAGCAACGACTGGGGCTATGAGCAGTTCTTC
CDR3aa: CASNDWGYEQFF

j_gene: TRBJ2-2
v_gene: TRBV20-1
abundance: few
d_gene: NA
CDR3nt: TGCAGTGCTAATGTTAGGGGGAACACCGGGGAGCTGTTTTTT
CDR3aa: CSANVRGNTGELFF

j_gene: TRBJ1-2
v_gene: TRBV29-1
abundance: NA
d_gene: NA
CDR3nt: TGCAGCGTTGAAGTGGCAGGGCCTACTAACTATGGCTACACCTTC
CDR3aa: CSVEVAGPTNYGYTF